The rows below give T cell receptor beta chains drawn from one sample of a study of somatic mutations in cytotoxic T cells in rheumatoid arthritis. Here immunoSEQ multiplex PCR was the method, and the copy in TCRdb shows in-frame clones only, minus some. The data contain about 10,000 clones, over 70% of them seen just once; the ten biggest clones take up 20% to 25%. Input material: CD8+ T cells sorted from blood. The receptors here all came from a man over 45 in good health. Each CDR3 is given with its conserved first and last residue. The D gene is left open where the match is weak. Clone size is stated in some rows and not others, as once, few, many or a class when expanded.

d_call	v_call	clone_size	j_call	cdr3_aa	cdr3_nt
TRBD1	TRBV13	NA	TRBJ2-7	CASSPPSAGGGYEQYF	TGTGCCAGCAGCCCCCCCTCGGCAGGGGGTGGCTACGAGCAGTACTTC
NA	TRBV4-2	few	TRBJ2-4	CASSHQQGEGNIQYF	TGTGCCAGCAGCCATCAACAGGGGGAGGGAAACATTCAGTACTTC
TRBD2	TRBV7-9	NA	TRBJ2-1	CASSSTVTLSGGSNEQFF	TGTGCCAGCAGCTCCACGGTCACGCTTAGCGGGGGCTCCAATGAGCAGTTCTTC
TRBD1	TRBV7-9	NA	TRBJ2-7	CASSLAGTGYEQYF	TGTGCCAGCAGCTTAGCGGGGACAGGGTACGAGCAGTACTTC
TRBD2	TRBV27	NA	TRBJ2-7	CASSLGGGPYEQYF	TGTGCCAGCAGTCTAGGCGGGGGGCCCTACGAGCAGTACTTC
NA	TRBV5-4	NA	TRBJ1-2	CASSLLQVRNYGYTF	TGTGCCAGCAGCTTGCTGCAGGTTAGGAACTATGGCTACACCTTC
TRBD1	TRBV6-6	NA	TRBJ2-4	CASSTQGDIQYF	TGTGCCAGCAGCACCCAGGGGGACATTCAGTACTTC
TRBD1	TRBV7-9	NA	TRBJ1-1	CASSAPTGEATEAFF	TGTGCCAGCAGCGCACCGACAGGGGAGGCCACTGAAGCTTTCTTT
TRBD1	TRBV6-6	NA	TRBJ1-1	CASSYTGQGPSEAFF	TGTGCCAGCAGTTACACCGGACAGGGCCCCTCTGAAGCTTTCTTT
NA	TRBV6-1	once	TRBJ2-1	CASSEDRSYNEQFF	TGTGCCAGCAGTGAGGACAGATCCTACAATGAGCAGTTCTTC
NA	TRBV5-6	NA	TRBJ1-1	CASSLGGVVVGYTEAFF	TGTGCCAGCAGCTTGGGGGGGGTAGTAGTCGGCTACACTGAAGCTTTCTTT
NA	TRBV12-5	NA	TRBJ2-7	CASGGARVLAYEQYF	TGTGCTAGTGGTGGCGCCCGGGTGCTAGCCTACGAGCAGTACTTC
NA	TRBV30	few	TRBJ1-1	CAWPGQNTEAFF	TGTGCCTGGCCCGGACAGAACACTGAAGCTTTCTTT
TRBD2	TRBV9	once	TRBJ2-1	CASSPPGLAGEQFF	TGTGCCAGCAGCCCCCCGGGACTAGCGGGCGAGCAGTTCTTC
NA	TRBV19	NA	TRBJ1-1	CASSLSGEVDTEAFF	TGTGCCAGTAGTCTCTCCGGGGAAGTGGACACTGAAGCTTTCTTT
NA	TRBV6-6	NA	TRBJ1-5	CASHKNLDRSNQPQHF	TGTGCCAGCCATAAAAATCTAGACAGGAGCAATCAGCCCCAGCATTTT
TRBD1	TRBV11-2	few	TRBJ2-7	CASSLGDRVTYEQYF	TGTGCCAGCAGCTTAGGGGACAGGGTCACCTACGAGCAGTACTTC
TRBD2	TRBV6-6	once	TRBJ2-5	CASSYSTGGQETQYF	TGTGCCAGCAGTTACTCGACGGGGGGCCAAGAGACCCAGTACTTC
TRBD2	TRBV30	NA	TRBJ2-1	CAWSDGTSGSNNEQFF	TGTGCCTGGAGTGACGGGACTAGCGGGAGTAACAATGAGCAGTTCTTC
TRBD2	TRBV5-1	NA	TRBJ2-7	CASSLGLAGLSYEQYF	TGCGCCAGCAGCTTGGGACTAGCGGGTCTTTCCTACGAGCAGTACTTC
NA	TRBV9	NA	TRBJ1-2	CASSSSGGRVVSNGYTF	TGTGCCAGCAGCTCCTCGGGAGGCAGGGTTGTATCAAATGGCTACACCTTC
NA	TRBV13	NA	TRBJ1-2	CASSFISGAKGYTF	TGTGCCAGCAGCTTTATATCAGGGGCTAAGGGCTACACCTTC
TRBD1	TRBV25-1	NA	TRBJ1-1	CASSKFTGAGEEAFF	TGTGCCAGCAGTAAATTTACAGGGGCCGGTGAGGAAGCTTTCTTT
TRBD1	TRBV30	NA	TRBJ2-1	CAWSVGQGANEQFF	TGTGCCTGGAGTGTAGGACAGGGGGCGAATGAGCAGTTCTTC
NA	TRBV10-3	NA	TRBJ2-3	CAISDGGLPDTQYF	TGTGCCATCAGTGATGGCGGGCTGCCAGATACGCAGTATTTT
NA	TRBV11-2	NA	TRBJ1-6	CASSFQNSPLHF	TGTGCCAGCAGCTTCCAGAATTCGCCCCTCCACTTT
NA	TRBV7-8	NA	TRBJ2-3	CASINSGGYGTDTQYF	TGTGCCAGCATCAACTCAGGGGGGTATGGGACAGATACGCAGTATTTT
NA	TRBV6-1	once	TRBJ2-7	CASSELGQSTGQYF	TGTGCCAGCAGTGAACTAGGACAGAGTACGGGGCAGTACTTC
TRBD2	TRBV9	NA	TRBJ2-5	CASSVGSSGGQETQYF	TGTGCCAGCAGCGTAGGGTCTAGCGGGGGGCAAGAGACCCAGTACTTC
NA	TRBV4-3	NA	TRBJ1-1	CASSQAKGLTFF	TGCGCCAGCAGCCAAGCGAAGGGACTGACTTTCTTT
TRBD1	TRBV7-8	NA	TRBJ2-1	CASSLQRFGTGANEQFF	TGTGCCAGCAGCTTACAGAGGTTTGGGACAGGGGCCAATGAGCAGTTCTTC
NA	TRBV19	NA	TRBJ2-1	CAAGGASYNEQFF	TGTGCCGCCGGGGGAGCCTCCTACAATGAGCAGTTCTTC
TRBD1	TRBV28	NA	TRBJ2-7	CATRSGTGPYEQYF	TGTGCCACCCGGAGTGGGACAGGGCCCTACGAGCAGTACTTC
NA	TRBV5-6	NA	TRBJ2-4	CASQDGENIQYF	TGTGCCAGCCAGGATGGCGAAAACATTCAGTACTTC
TRBD1	TRBV10-3	NA	TRBJ1-3	CAIRRTGSISGNTIYF	TGTGCCATCAGGCGGACAGGGTCTATCTCTGGAAACACCATATATTTT
NA	TRBV27	NA	TRBJ2-1	CATLLNNEQFF	TGTGCCACACTCCTCAACAATGAGCAGTTCTTC
NA	TRBV30	NA	TRBJ2-2	CAWKRDTGELFF	TGTGCCTGGAAAAGAGACACCGGGGAGCTGTTTTTT
TRBD1	TRBV27	NA	TRBJ2-1	CASSFGTGLNEQFF	TGTGCCAGCAGTTTCGGGACAGGGCTCAATGAGCAGTTCTTC
TRBD2	TRBV4-2	NA	TRBJ2-1	CASSPGLERVDEQFF	TGTGCCAGCAGCCCCGGACTAGAGCGTGTTGATGAGCAGTTCTTC
TRBD1	TRBV13	NA	TRBJ1-4	CASSSEGGGNEKLFF	TGTGCCAGCAGCTCGGAAGGGGGCGGGAATGAAAAACTGTTTTTT
NA	TRBV5-1	NA	TRBJ1-1	CASSLHTAAEAFF	TGCGCCAGCAGCCTCCACACGGCGGCTGAAGCTTTCTTT
TRBD2	TRBV4-1	medium-sized	TRBJ2-7	CASSPERGSSYEQYF	TGCGCCAGCAGCCCGGAGCGGGGTTCCTCCTACGAGCAGTACTTC
NA	TRBV14	NA	TRBJ2-1	CASSLLRQAVYEQFF	TGTGCCAGCAGCCTCCTAAGACAAGCGGTGTATGAGCAGTTCTTC
NA	TRBV19	NA	TRBJ2-1	CASSLTPGVYNEQFF	TGTGCCAGTAGTTTGACTCCCGGTGTGTACAATGAGCAGTTCTTC
NA	TRBV6-7	NA	TRBJ2-4	CASIGLAKNIQYF	TGTGCCAGCATCGGGTTAGCCAAAAACATTCAGTACTTC
NA	TRBV7-2	NA	TRBJ2-7	CASSPPSYEQYF	TGTGCCAGCAGCCCCCCCAGCTACGAGCAGTACTTC
NA	TRBV4-3	few	TRBJ1-6	CASSQVEGRVALHF	TGCGCCAGCAGCCAAGTGGAGGGTAGGGTGGCCCTCCACTTT
NA	TRBV9	NA	TRBJ2-1	CASSVSRDRSYNEQFF	TGTGCCAGCAGCGTTTCTAGAGACCGCTCCTACAATGAGCAGTTCTTC
NA	TRBV9	NA	TRBJ2-1	CASSRFDWQLEQFF	TGTGCCAGCAGTCGATTTGACTGGCAGCTTGAGCAGTTCTTC
NA	TRBV6-5	few	TRBJ2-7	CASSYSTQAEQYF	TGTGCCAGCAGTTACTCGACGCAGGCCGAGCAGTACTTC
NA	TRBV25-1	NA	TRBJ2-5	CASSPWGEGVQETQYF	TGTGCCAGCAGCCCCTGGGGGGAAGGGGTCCAAGAGACCCAGTACTTC
TRBD1	TRBV9	NA	TRBJ2-1	CASRNGDSSYNEQFF	TGTGCCAGCAGAAACGGGGACAGCTCCTACAATGAGCAGTTCTTC
NA	TRBV30	large	TRBJ2-2	CAWRGTHTGELFF	TGTGCCTGGAGGGGGACACACACCGGGGAGCTGTTTTTT
NA	TRBV27	once	TRBJ1-5	CASSSRRGQPQHF	TGTGCCAGCAGTTCCCGACGCGGTCAGCCCCAGCATTTT
TRBD1	TRBV19	NA	TRBJ1-2	CASRDSDRLEQGARTATLYGYTF	TGTGCCAGTAGGGATTCCGACCGTTTAGAACAGGGGGCGCGGACCGCTACCCTCTATGGCTACACCTTC
TRBD1	TRBV7-6	NA	TRBJ1-1	CASSLGTGPNTEAFF	TGTGCCAGCAGCTTAGGGACAGGACCGAACACTGAAGCTTTCTTT
NA	TRBV7-9	NA	TRBJ2-5	CASRLVGEETQYF	TGTGCCAGCAGACTGGTGGGAGAAGAGACCCAGTACTTC
NA	TRBV27	NA	TRBJ1-2	CASSPERGVYGYTF	TGTGCCAGCAGTCCCGAAAGGGGTGTCTATGGCTACACCTTC
TRBD2	TRBV6-5	NA	TRBJ2-1	CASKRREGGHEQFF	TGTGCCAGCAAGAGGCGGGAGGGGGGCCATGAGCAGTTCTTC
TRBD1	TRBV15	NA	TRBJ2-5	CATSRVRTGQETQYF	TGTGCCACCAGCAGAGTTCGGACAGGTCAAGAGACCCAGTACTTC